These T cell receptor beta chains were read from a single sample in a study of regulatory T cells in long-lasting Graves disease. TCRdb ran MiXCR on the multiplex PCR reads and lists one entry per CDR3 protein. The table has some 350,000 distinct CDR3 sequences, around 16% seen once; the top ten hold about 19%. Another study also made use of these data, one on T cells in Graves' hyperthyroidism and ophthalmopathy.

Sample: peripheral blood mononuclear cells (PBMCs), taken at new diagnosis, from a patient treated with antithyroid drugs. These TCRs come from a woman younger than 30 with Graves disease. Each CDR3 is given with its conserved first and last residue. Each record gives: J gene, clone size, D gene, V gene, CDR3 DNA, CDR3 protein. The D gene is left open where the match is weak. Where a row states a size, it is once, few, many or the class of an expanded clone; other rows omit it.

J gene: TRBJ2-5; clone size: NA; D gene: TRBD2; V gene: TRBV20-1; CDR3 DNA: TGCAGTGCTCCCAGGAGCGGGGGGGCCCGCGAGACCCAGTACTTC; CDR3 protein: CSAPRSGGARETQYF
J gene: TRBJ2-2; clone size: NA; D gene: NA; V gene: TRBV9; CDR3 DNA: TGTGCCAGCACACAGCCTAACACCGGGGAGCTGTTTTTT; CDR3 protein: CASTQPNTGELFF
J gene: TRBJ2-7; clone size: NA; D gene: NA; V gene: TRBV20-1; CDR3 DNA: TGCAGTGCTCAGCCCTACATACGGGGAACCTACGAGCAGTACTTC; CDR3 protein: CSAQPYIRGTYEQYF
J gene: TRBJ2-7; clone size: many; D gene: NA; V gene: TRBV7-2; CDR3 DNA: TGTGCCAGCAGCTTAGTATTGACGGAGTCCTGGGGTTACGAGCAGTACTTC; CDR3 protein: CASSLVLTESWGYEQYF
J gene: TRBJ2-7; clone size: many; D gene: NA; V gene: TRBV20-1; CDR3 DNA: TGCAGTGGTCCCGGGACATCGAACGAGCAGTACTTC; CDR3 protein: CSGPGTSNEQYF
J gene: TRBJ2-7; clone size: many; D gene: NA; V gene: TRBV30; CDR3 DNA: TGTGCCTACCGACAGGATTATATCTACGAGCAGTACTTC; CDR3 protein: CAYRQDYIYEQYF
J gene: TRBJ1-4; clone size: many; D gene: NA; V gene: TRBV3-1; CDR3 DNA: TGTGCCAGCAGCCAAGAAGGGCTTGTCCATTTT; CDR3 protein: CASSQEGLVHF
J gene: TRBJ1-5; clone size: few; D gene: NA; V gene: TRBV6-1; CDR3 DNA: TGTGCCAGCAGTGAACAGGGAGGCAATCAGCCCCAGCATTTT; CDR3 protein: CASSEQGGNQPQHF
J gene: TRBJ1-6; clone size: NA; D gene: TRBD1; V gene: TRBV20-1; CDR3 DNA: TGCAGTGCTAGAACGTACGGGACAGGGGGGTATTCCTATAATTCACCCCTCCACTTT; CDR3 protein: CSARTYGTGGYSYNSPLHF
J gene: TRBJ1-1; clone size: few; D gene: NA; V gene: TRBV6-2/TRBV6-3; CDR3 DNA: TGTGCCAATGAAGCCCGGTACACTGAAGCTTTCTTT; CDR3 protein: CANEARYTEAFF
J gene: TRBJ2-5; clone size: NA; D gene: TRBD1; V gene: TRBV20-1; CDR3 DNA: TGCAGTGCTAGTCCTAGGACAGGGGGAATGGAGACCCAGTACTTC; CDR3 protein: CSASPRTGGMETQYF
J gene: TRBJ1-5; clone size: few; D gene: NA; V gene: TRBV5-1; CDR3 DNA: TGCGCCAGCAGCTTGGAAGCGGGGGGTACTCAGCCCCAGCATTTT; CDR3 protein: CASSLEAGGTQPQHF
J gene: TRBJ2-1; clone size: few; D gene: TRBD2; V gene: TRBV20-1; CDR3 DNA: TGCAGTGCTTTAAGACTAGCGGAAAGGAACGATGAGCAGTTCTTC; CDR3 protein: CSALRLAERNDEQFF
J gene: TRBJ2-5; clone size: few; D gene: TRBD2; V gene: TRBV6-1; CDR3 DNA: TGTGCCAGCACCTACGGGGGGGGCAACCTCCAAGAGACCCAGTACTTC; CDR3 protein: CASTYGGGNLQETQYF
J gene: TRBJ1-2; clone size: many; D gene: NA; V gene: TRBV30; CDR3 DNA: TGTGCCTGGAGTCTACCGGACTATGGCTACACCTTC; CDR3 protein: CAWSLPDYGYTF
J gene: TRBJ2-2; clone size: few; D gene: NA; V gene: TRBV4-2; CDR3 DNA: TGTGCCAGCAGCCAAGATCCATACACCGGGGAGCTGTTTTTT; CDR3 protein: CASSQDPYTGELFF
J gene: TRBJ1-2; clone size: many; D gene: NA; V gene: TRBV6-1; CDR3 DNA: TGTGCCAGCAGGAAGGGATCTGGCTATGGCTACACCTTC; CDR3 protein: CASRKGSGYGYTF
J gene: TRBJ1-4; clone size: many; D gene: NA; V gene: TRBV2; CDR3 DNA: TGTGCCAGCAGTGTAAACAGAGCTAATGAAAAACTGTTTTTT; CDR3 protein: CASSVNRANEKLFF
J gene: TRBJ1-1; clone size: NA; D gene: NA; V gene: TRBV9; CDR3 DNA: TGTGCCAGCAGCGTAGTAGGTCCCGGCGGGGGGAGGACTGAAGCTTTCTTT; CDR3 protein: CASSVVGPGGGRTEAFF
J gene: TRBJ2-7; clone size: many; D gene: NA; V gene: TRBV28; CDR3 DNA: TGTGCCAGCAGGGAACAGGGTGGTGGATACGAGCAGTACTTC; CDR3 protein: CASREQGGGYEQYF
J gene: TRBJ1-4; clone size: once; D gene: TRBD1; V gene: TRBV9; CDR3 DNA: TGTGCCAGCAGCTTCCGGACAGGAGTTAATGAAAAACTGTTTTTT; CDR3 protein: CASSFRTGVNEKLFF
J gene: TRBJ1-1; clone size: many; D gene: NA; V gene: TRBV11-2; CDR3 DNA: TGTGCCAGCAGCTTAGGTACGCTAGTCACTGAAGCTTTCTTT; CDR3 protein: CASSLGTLVTEAFF
J gene: TRBJ1-2; clone size: many; D gene: NA; V gene: TRBV20-1; CDR3 DNA: TGCAGTGCTAGATCAATAGTTCCAGGGATGCGAGATGGCTACACCTTC; CDR3 protein: CSARSIVPGMRDGYTF
J gene: TRBJ2-5; clone size: NA; D gene: TRBD2; V gene: TRBV5-4; CDR3 DNA: TGTGCCAGCAGCTTGGCCGGCGGCGGGGGGGCGGTTAGGGAGACCCAGTACTTC; CDR3 protein: CASSLAGGGGAVRETQYF
J gene: TRBJ1-2; clone size: few; D gene: NA; V gene: TRBV6-1; CDR3 DNA: TGTGCCAGCAGATATCGGGACAACTATGGCTACACCTTC; CDR3 protein: CASRYRDNYGYTF
J gene: TRBJ2-5; clone size: many; D gene: TRBD1; V gene: TRBV2; CDR3 DNA: TGTGCCAGCTTCGAGGGGGACAGGGAGACCCAGTACTTC; CDR3 protein: CASFEGDRETQYF
J gene: TRBJ2-1; clone size: many; D gene: TRBD2; V gene: TRBV5-1; CDR3 DNA: TGCGCCAGCAGCGGAACCGGGACTAGCGGGACTAAGAGCTCCTACAATGAGCAGTTCTTC; CDR3 protein: CASSGTGTSGTKSSYNEQFF
J gene: TRBJ2-5; clone size: many; D gene: TRBD1; V gene: TRBV14; CDR3 DNA: TGTGCCAGCAGCCAAAACCCGACAGGGGCACGAGAGACCCAGTACTTC; CDR3 protein: CASSQNPTGARETQYF
J gene: TRBJ1-6; clone size: many; D gene: TRBD1; V gene: TRBV28; CDR3 DNA: TGTGCCAGCAAGACACAGGGGGCTACTAATTCACCCCTCCACTTT; CDR3 protein: CASKTQGATNSPLHF
J gene: TRBJ1-5; clone size: NA; D gene: NA; V gene: TRBV28; CDR3 DNA: TGTGCCAGCAGCTTAGAGGCCAATCAGCCCCAGCATTTT; CDR3 protein: CASSLEANQPQHF
J gene: TRBJ1-2; clone size: many; D gene: TRBD1; V gene: TRBV3-1; CDR3 DNA: TGTGCCAGCAGCCAAAAAAGGCCGGACAGGGTAAATGGCTACACCTTC; CDR3 protein: CASSQKRPDRVNGYTF
J gene: TRBJ2-5; clone size: NA; D gene: NA; V gene: TRBV9; CDR3 DNA: TGTGCCAGCAGCCTACATGGGTTACAAGAGACCCAGTACTTC; CDR3 protein: CASSLHGLQETQYF
J gene: TRBJ2-3; clone size: many; D gene: TRBD2; V gene: TRBV20-1; CDR3 DNA: TGCAGTGTTAAGGCCTCTAGCGGTAGCACAGATACGCAGTATTTT; CDR3 protein: CSVKASSGSTDTQYF
J gene: TRBJ1-1; clone size: many; D gene: NA; V gene: TRBV6-1; CDR3 DNA: TGTGCCAGCATCTCTTCAAGGGTGACTAACACTGAAGCTTTCTTT; CDR3 protein: CASISSRVTNTEAFF
J gene: TRBJ2-3; clone size: many; D gene: NA; V gene: TRBV5-4; CDR3 DNA: TGTGCCAGCAGCCTGCAGGGTTCAGATACGCAGTATTTT; CDR3 protein: CASSLQGSDTQYF
J gene: TRBJ2-1; clone size: NA; D gene: TRBD2; V gene: TRBV5-5; CDR3 DNA: TGCGCCAGCAGCTCCGGACTAGCGGGGGGGCCAGGGAATGAGCAGTTCTTC; CDR3 protein: CASSSGLAGGPGNEQFF
J gene: TRBJ1-4; clone size: NA; D gene: TRBD1; V gene: TRBV15; CDR3 DNA: TGTGCCACCAGCAGAGATCGACAGGGGGCGCGGGAAAAACTGTTTTTT; CDR3 protein: CATSRDRQGAREKLFF
J gene: TRBJ2-4; clone size: many; D gene: NA; V gene: TRBV28; CDR3 DNA: TGTGCCAGCCAAGGGGGTCGGGTTCAACTTGCCAAAAACATTCAGTACTTC; CDR3 protein: CASQGGRVQLAKNIQYF
J gene: TRBJ2-3; clone size: many; D gene: TRBD2; V gene: TRBV20-1; CDR3 DNA: TGCAGTGCTAGTCGGCTAGCGGGAGGGGGAACGCAGTATTTT; CDR3 protein: CSASRLAGGGTQYF
J gene: TRBJ1-2; clone size: few; D gene: NA; V gene: TRBV20-1; CDR3 DNA: TGCAGTGCTAGAGATCCCCTGGCCAACTATGGCTACACCTTC; CDR3 protein: CSARDPLANYGYTF
J gene: TRBJ2-3; clone size: few; D gene: TRBD2; V gene: TRBV4-1; CDR3 DNA: TGCGCCAGCAGCCCGGGGACTAGTTGGGGAGATACGCAGTATTTT; CDR3 protein: CASSPGTSWGDTQYF
J gene: TRBJ2-7; clone size: many; D gene: TRBD1; V gene: TRBV20-1; CDR3 DNA: TGCAGTGCTAAACAGGGGGCGGACCAGTACTTC; CDR3 protein: CSAKQGADQYF
J gene: TRBJ1-1; clone size: many; D gene: TRBD1; V gene: TRBV6-2/TRBV6-3; CDR3 DNA: TGTGCCAGCAGTTACACCGAGACAGGGTTACGGAACACTGAAGCTTTCTTT; CDR3 protein: CASSYTETGLRNTEAFF
J gene: TRBJ1-3; clone size: NA; D gene: TRBD1; V gene: TRBV2; CDR3 DNA: TGTGCCAGCAGTCTCGGACAGGGTGGAAACACCATATATTTT; CDR3 protein: CASSLGQGGNTIYF
J gene: TRBJ2-7; clone size: many; D gene: TRBD1; V gene: TRBV27; CDR3 DNA: TGTGCCAGCAGTTTATCCACAGGGGACTACGAGCAGTACTTC; CDR3 protein: CASSLSTGDYEQYF
J gene: TRBJ2-5; clone size: many; D gene: NA; V gene: TRBV7-9; CDR3 DNA: TGTGCCAGCAGCTTAGGGGACAAACAGCAAGAGACCCAGTACTTC; CDR3 protein: CASSLGDKQQETQYF
J gene: TRBJ2-1; clone size: few; D gene: NA; V gene: TRBV4-2; CDR3 DNA: TGTGCCAGCAGCCAAGATTCCAGGAACAATGAGCAGTTCTTC; CDR3 protein: CASSQDSRNNEQFF
J gene: TRBJ2-7; clone size: NA; D gene: TRBD1; V gene: TRBV18; CDR3 DNA: TGTGCCAGCTCAACAGGACAGGGGGCGTTCGAGCAGTACTTC; CDR3 protein: CASSTGQGAFEQYF
J gene: TRBJ1-1; clone size: NA; D gene: TRBD1; V gene: TRBV5-1; CDR3 DNA: TGTGCCAGCAGCGTTGCCGGGACAGAGGTCACTGAAGCTTTCTTT; CDR3 protein: CASSVAGTEVTEAFF
J gene: TRBJ2-1; clone size: few; D gene: NA; V gene: TRBV5-4; CDR3 DNA: TGTGCCAGCAGCTTGGCGGCGGTTAGCTACAATGAGCAGTTCTTC; CDR3 protein: CASSLAAVSYNEQFF
J gene: TRBJ2-3; clone size: NA; D gene: TRBD2; V gene: TRBV6-2/TRBV6-3; CDR3 DNA: TGTGCCTGCAGTATATTAGCGGGGGCCACAGATACGCAGTATTTT; CDR3 protein: CACSILAGATDTQYF
J gene: TRBJ1-3; clone size: many; D gene: NA; V gene: TRBV11-2; CDR3 DNA: TGTGCCAGCAGCCCGCGTTGGGGGGGAGAAGGAAACACCATATATTTT; CDR3 protein: CASSPRWGGEGNTIYF
J gene: TRBJ2-3; clone size: many; D gene: NA; V gene: TRBV20-1; CDR3 DNA: TGCAGTGCTAGTAGCCCGAGGACAGATACGCAGTATTTT; CDR3 protein: CSASSPRTDTQYF